This TCR beta chain was captured by sequencing in a study of T cells in Graves' hyperthyroidism and ophthalmopathy. Template material for amplifying TCR beta CDR3 regions consisted of RNA transcripts. The HTBI primer set served for first-round RT-PCR of the TCR CDR3. TCRdb reprocessed the multiplex PCR reads with MiXCR, giving one entry per CDR3 protein. The table records 340,000 or so distinct CDR3 sequences, roughly 17% of them present only once. The V gene lost 10 bases and the J gene lost 1 base, with 14 bases spanning the gap. Germline V lookup: CDR1 SNHLY, CDR2 FYNNEI. The CDR3 totals 13 residues. This clonotype was seen many times.

This sequence originates from a man aged 30 to 45 with Graves' hyperthyroidism. The chain carries TRBV2 and TRBJ2-7, with D tentatively TRBD1 or TRBD2 (5 bases each). Sequencing input: blood. The CDR3 spells CATQDRGSYEQYF. CDR3 nucleotides: TGTGCCACACAGGACCGCGGGTCCTACGAGCAGTACTTC.